This entry lists 25 T cell receptor beta chains sequenced from one sample in a study of Ad26.COV2.S vaccination and SARS-CoV-2 variants. Treatment given: roughly 18 received Ad26.COV2.S at low or high dose, single or two shots; roughly 5 received placebo; per-sample allocation not given. Day 63 following the first vaccine or placebo injection was when the samples were taken. Sequencing was performed with immunoSEQ multiplex PCR; in TCRdb, only in-frame clones are kept and a portion is missing. The data hold 300,000 to 450,000 clones, with roughly 84% observed a single time. The input for sequencing was peripheral blood, taken in a trial of Ad26.COV2.S vaccine versus placebo. The receptors shown here come from a person between 18 and 65 years old who received the Ad26.COV2.S COVID-19 vaccine or a placebo.

This sequence joins TRBV27 and TRBJ2-7; 9 bases line up with TRBD2. Germline CDR1 is MNHEY and CDR2 is SMNVEV (reference sequence). V lost 3 bases and J lost 0; bases outside the gene matches: 24. CDR3 length: 22 residues. The DNA for the CDR3 is TGTGCCAGCAGTTTCCAATACTTAATATCGCGGGAGGGTTCGATTCACTCCTACGAGCAGTACTTC. Translated, it gives CASSFQYLISREGSIHSYEQYF.

In this sample, this clone turned up a few times. The chain links TRBV7-9 to TRBJ1-6; D is ambiguous. Germline CDR1 is SEHNR and CDR2 is FQNEAQ (reference sequence). V was cut by 2 bases and J by 13 bases, with 18 bases left in between. This CDR3 comprises 15 residues. The CDR3 is CASSLSTSGVFPLHF. DNA of the CDR3: TGTGCCAGCAGCTTAAGTACCTCTGGGGTTTTTCCCCTCCACTTT.

V is TRBV5-4 and J is TRBJ2-1; 9 nucleotides agree with TRBD2. CDR3 length equals 15 residues. The V gene end was trimmed by 5 bases and the J gene end by 4 bases; junction bases not matched to a gene: 7. Germline V lookup: CDR1 SGHNT, CDR2 YYREEE (reference sequence). The CDR3: CASRGAGGAYNEQFF. DNA of the CDR3: TGTGCCAGCAGAGGAGCGGGAGGAGCATACAATGAGCAGTTCTTC.

The chain links TRBV3-1 (or the pseudogene TRBV3-2) to TRBJ2-5, with D unclear. Germline-derived CDR1 and CDR2 are LGHDT and YNNKEL (reference sequence). The CDR3 contains 14 residues. V gave up 0 bases and J gave up 3 bases, with 8 bases separating them. The CDR3 DNA reads TGTGCCAGCAGCCAAGAACCCTCGGAAGAGACCCAGTACTTC. Translating it yields CASSQEPSEETQYF.

The chain links TRBV29-1 to TRBJ1-3; D not resolved. CDR3 length: 13 residues. V was shortened by 6 bases and J by 1 base, with 10 bases between the two germline ends. Germline V gene data show CDR1 as SQVTM and CDR2 as ANQGSEA. CDR3 DNA sequence: TGCAGCGTCGCTTCGGGGTCTGGAAACACCATATATTTT. The encoded protein is CSVASGSGNTIYF.

DNA for the CDR3: TGTGCCAGCAGCCCAAACTCGGGGCAGATGAACACTGAAGCTTTCTTT. This encodes CASSPNSGQMNTEAFF. V and J are TRBV7-2 and TRBJ1-1, with D tentatively TRBD1 (5 bases). This CDR3 spans 16 amino acids. Germline V gene sequence: CDR1 SGHTA, CDR2 FQGNSA. V lost 5 bases to trimming and J lost 0 bases, with 16 bases between them.

CDR3 region: CASSSPGLRQETQYF. Written as DNA, the CDR3 is TGTGCCAGCAGCTCCCCGGGACTTCGCCAAGAGACCCAGTACTTC. V usage is TRBV6-5 and J usage is TRBJ2-5, with a tentative D call TRBD2 (6 bases). Trimming took off 6 bases at V and 1 base at J, with 15 bases between the two ends. This CDR3 spans 15 amino acids. From germline, CDR1 is MNHEY and CDR2 SVGAGI.

This clone was seen more than once but under ten times. The chain has TRBV6-5 and TRBJ1-2; D not certain. From germline, CDR1 is MNHEY and CDR2 SVGAGI. The germline V and J ends were trimmed by 0 bases and 6 bases, with 17 bases remaining between them. The CDR3 contains 16 residues. CDR3 sequence reads: CASSYSGFMSIHGYTF. Written as DNA, the CDR3 is TGTGCCAGCAGTTACTCGGGATTTATGAGTATCCATGGCTACACCTTC.

CDR3 nucleotides: TGCGCCAGCAGCGTGGGGGGGGGTAGTAATTCACCCCTCCACTTT. The encoded protein is CASSVGGGSNSPLHF. This rearrangement joins TRBV4-3 to TRBJ1-6; tentatively, D is TRBD1 (5 bases). CDR1 and CDR2 (germline): LGHNA, YSLEER. V was shortened by 5 bases and J by 6 bases, with 14 bases between the two germline ends. There are 15 residues in the CDR3.

The V and J genes are TRBV30 and TRBJ1-6; tentative D call: TRBD1 (6 bases). Germline loops: CDR1 GTSNPN, CDR2 SVGIG (reference sequence). The CDR3 sequence is 14 residues long. Trimming cost V 0 bases and J 10 bases, with 13 bases left between them. CDR3 in DNA: TGTGCCTGGAGTGTCTTGCAGGGGAGATCACCCCTCCACTTT. Translating gives CAWSVLQGRSPLHF.

This clone has at least ten counts. This chain joins TRBV9 and TRBJ2-2; D perhaps matches TRBD1 (5 bases). The CDR3 has 17 residues. The germline V gene has CDR1 SGDLS and CDR2 YYNGEE. Trimming stripped 0 bases from V and 4 bases from J, with 16 bases between. CDR3 residues: CASSVANFGAATGELFF. CDR3 DNA: TGTGCCAGCAGCGTAGCTAATTTTGGGGCTGCCACCGGGGAGCTGTTTTTT.

The V and J genes are TRBV6-1 and TRBJ1-1; 7 bases align to TRBD1. Germline values: CDR1 MNHNS, CDR2 SASEGT. V dropped 0 bases and J dropped 10; count of bases not matched to a gene: 8. This CDR3 is built from 14 residues. In nucleotides, the CDR3 is TGTGCCAGCAGTGAAGCTGCGACAGGGAGAGTAGCTTTCTTT. Translating it yields CASSEAATGRVAFF.

Only one count was recorded for this clone. CDR3 nucleotide sequence: TGTGCCAGCAGTTTCGGGACAGGGGAGCAGCCCCAGCATTTT. Residues: CASSFGTGEQPQHF. The V call is TRBV27, the J call TRBJ1-5, with TRBD1 matching over 10 bases. Germline trimming cut 3 bases from V and 7 bases from J; bases unmatched to any gene: 3. Germline V CDR1 and CDR2: MNHEY, SMNVEV (reference sequence). The CDR3 runs 14 residues.

This chain links TRBV12-3 or TRBV12-4 with TRBJ2-3; possibly TRBD2 for D (6 bases). CDR3 length equals 13 residues. The V and J ends lost 6 bases and 6 bases respectively, with 13 bases between them. The CDR3 DNA sequence: TGTGCCAGCAGCCTACTAGCATCGGATACGCAGTATTTT. Protein product: CASSLLASDTQYF.

This clone appeared once. The genes are TRBV5-4 and TRBJ2-1; 7 bases match TRBD2. J lost 6 bases, V lost 4 bases, and 1 base had no gene match. There are 12 residues in the CDR3. Germline values: CDR1 SGHNT, CDR2 YYREEE (reference sequence). The CDR3 protein is CASSRGGNEQFF. In DNA, the CDR3 is TGTGCCAGCAGCCGCGGGGGCAATGAGCAGTTCTTC.

The chain recombines TRBV12-3 or TRBV12-4 with TRBJ1-2, with TRBD1 matching over 7 bases. The CDR3 loop spans 12 amino acids. After removal of 5 bases from V and 5 bases from J, the junction contained 2 bases not matched to a gene. This CDR3 is CASSAQGYGYTF. The CDR3 region has the DNA TGTGCCAGCAGTGCACAGGGGTATGGCTACACCTTC.

This clone came up a few times. The gene calls are TRBV6-2 or TRBV6-3 and TRBJ1-5; 7 bases map to TRBD1. The ends lost 5 bases at V and 7 bases at J; junction bases unmatched: 5. Looked up from germline, CDR1 is MNHEY and CDR2 is SVGEGT. The CDR3 covers 13 residues. The CDR3 region is CASSRGQEQPQHF. As DNA, the CDR3 is TGTGCCAGCAGTAGGGGGCAGGAACAGCCCCAGCATTTT.

This CDR3 is CASSLDDRNYEQYF. In DNA form, the CDR3 reads TGTGCCAGCAGCTTAGACGACAGAAACTACGAGCAGTACTTC. The J gene is TRBJ2-7, the V gene TRBV7-6; possibly TRBD1 for D (5 bases). There are 14 residues in the CDR3. Between the trimmed V and J ends, which lost 1 base and 3 bases, there was a span of 10 bases. Germline CDR1 is SGHVS and CDR2 is FNYEAQ.

This chain joins TRBV19 and TRBJ2-1, with 10 bases lining up with TRBD2. Germline CDR1 LNHDA, CDR2 SQIVND (reference sequence). The CDR3 extends over 16 amino acids. J was trimmed by 4 bases and V by 3 bases; bases with no gene match: 6. Here the CDR3 DNA reads TGTGCCAGTAGTATGACTAGCGGGTATGAGTACAATGAGCAGTTCTTC. It encodes CASSMTSGYEYNEQFF.

V and J are TRBV9 and TRBJ1-2; 9 nucleotides align to TRBD1. CDR1 and CDR2 from the germline V gene are SGDLS and YYNGEE. After removal of 6 bases from V and 4 bases from J, the junction contained 4 bases not matched to a gene. The CDR3 is made up of 13 amino acids. The CDR3 nucleotides are TGTGCCAGCACCGGACAGGGGCTCTATGGCTACACCTTC. As protein: CASTGQGLYGYTF.

The rearrangement uses TRBV5-1 and TRBJ2-7, with TRBD1 identical over 10 bases. The CDR3 loop spans 15 amino acids. Looked up from germline, CDR1 is SGHRS and CDR2 is YFSETQ. Trimming took 0 bases from V and 5 from J; bases not matched to a gene: 5. CDR3 in DNA: TGCGCCAGCAGCTTGGACGGACAGGGGGTGCACGAGCAGTACTTC. This gives the protein CASSLDGQGVHEQYF.

The chain couples TRBV15 to TRBJ1-3; perhaps TRBD1 as D (6 bases). The CDR3 totals 18 residues. Germline-derived CDR1 and CDR2 are LNHNV and YYDKDF (reference sequence). V lost 0 bases, J lost 4 bases, and 19 bases lay in between. CDR3: CATSRDRGSGAGGNTIYF. For the CDR3, the DNA is TGTGCCACCAGCAGAGACAGGGGAAGTGGCGCCGGAGGAAACACCATATATTTT.

Turning to this clone: Other DNA sequences in the same sample also yield this CDR3. The rearrangement links TRBV6-6 to TRBJ1-5; D may be TRBD1 (6 bases). The CDR3 runs 14 residues. V lost 10 bases and J lost 5, with 18 bases in between. CDR1 is MNHNY and CDR2 is SVGAGI in the germline V gene (reference sequence). CDR3 in DNA: TGTGCCACACGGGAGGGGGGAGGGCATCAGCCCCAGCATTTT. This encodes CATREGGGHQPQHF.

This clone came up a few times. The chain is built from TRBV7-2 and TRBJ1-2, with a weak D call TRBD1 (6 bases). The CDR3 is 13 residues long. Germline assignment: CDR1 SGHTA and CDR2 FQGNSA. V lost 3 bases to trimming and J lost 4 bases, with 9 bases between them. CDR3 sequence (DNA): TGTGCCAGCAGCTTGTCGGACAGCTATGGCTACACCTTC. This translates into CASSLSDSYGYTF.

CDR3 sequence reads: CASSLRDRGPLETQYF. The CDR3, as DNA: TGTGCCAGTAGTCTCCGGGACAGGGGGCCTTTAGAGACCCAGTACTTC. This chain links TRBV19 with TRBJ2-5, with TRBD1 identical over 12 bases. V dropped 5 bases and J dropped 4; count of bases not matched to a gene: 8. The CDR3 contains 16 residues. Germline CDR1 and CDR2: LNHDA and SQIVND (reference sequence).